The clone carrying this T cell receptor beta chain came up many times. The antigen is unknown. V lost 3 bases to trimming and J lost 0 bases, with 18 bases between them. Germline CDR1 is DFQATT and CDR2 is SNEGSKA (reference sequence). The CDR3 is made up of 17 amino acids. The SP2 primer and nested alpha and beta constant region primers amplified ligated cDNA in four rounds. Blood and skin TCR RNA was reverse transcribed with alpha and beta constant primers. Using its own MiXCR run on the UMI-ligation and nested PCR reads, TCRdb lists one record per CDR3 protein. This table has more than 20,000 distinct CDR3 sequences, roughly 5.5% appearing once. This specimen belongs to a study of naive and memory T cell subsets. Overall study findings and caveats: TCR transcript changes with activation or differentiation may affect this RNA method.

The library had UMIs added by 3' ligation of an oligonucleotide to TCR cDNA. Whole blood, 2.5 to 3 ml, came from adult healthy volunteers. Reverse transcription used DNase-treated unsorted total RNA, aiming for about 1 to 1,100 ng. Sequences were obtained from blood. The origin of this receptor is an adult in good health. V and J are TRBV20-1 and TRBJ2-4; D tentatively reads TRBD1 or TRBD2 (5 bases each). For the CDR3, the DNA is TGCAGTGCTAGCCGGTTCGAGGGGATTCTAGCCAAAAACATTCAGTACTTC. Translation gives CSASRFEGILAKNIQYF.